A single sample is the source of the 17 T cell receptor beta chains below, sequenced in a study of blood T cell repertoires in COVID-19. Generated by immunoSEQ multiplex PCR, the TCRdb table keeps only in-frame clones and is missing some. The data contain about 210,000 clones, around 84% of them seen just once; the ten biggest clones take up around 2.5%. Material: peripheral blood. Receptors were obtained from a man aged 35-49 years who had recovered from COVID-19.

CDR3 nucleotides: TGCGCCAGCAGTGAGACTCCGATTTCCATAGCGGGGGGAGGGAATGAGCAGTTCTTC. Amino acid sequence: CASSETPISIAGGGNEQFF. The chain couples TRBV10-1 to TRBJ2-1; TRBD2 agrees at 10 bases. The CDR3 length is 19 residues. With V trimmed by 2 bases and J by 7 bases, 17 bases remained unmatched. Germline values: CDR1 WNHNN, CDR2 SYGVQD (reference sequence).

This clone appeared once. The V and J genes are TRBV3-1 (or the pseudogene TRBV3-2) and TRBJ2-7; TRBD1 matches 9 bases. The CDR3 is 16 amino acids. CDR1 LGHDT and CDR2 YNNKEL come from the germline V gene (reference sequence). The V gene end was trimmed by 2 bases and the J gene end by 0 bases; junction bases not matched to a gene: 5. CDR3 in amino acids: CASSQTGTGSSYEQYF. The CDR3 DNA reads TGTGCCAGCAGCCAAACCGGGACAGGGTCCTCCTACGAGCAGTACTTC.

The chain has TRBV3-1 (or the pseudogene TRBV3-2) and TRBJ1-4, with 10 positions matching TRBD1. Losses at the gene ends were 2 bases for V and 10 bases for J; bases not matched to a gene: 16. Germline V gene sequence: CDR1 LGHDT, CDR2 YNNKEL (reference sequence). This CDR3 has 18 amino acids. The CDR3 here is CASSQIEGRKTGGGKLFF. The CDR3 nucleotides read TGTGCCAGCAGCCAAATTGAAGGTCGAAAGACAGGGGGCGGAAAACTGTTTTTT.

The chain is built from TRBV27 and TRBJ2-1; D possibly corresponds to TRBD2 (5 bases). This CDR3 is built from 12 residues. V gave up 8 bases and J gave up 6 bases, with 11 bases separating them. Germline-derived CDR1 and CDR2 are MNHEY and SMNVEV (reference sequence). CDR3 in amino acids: CASGELGNEQFF. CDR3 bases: TGTGCCAGCGGTGAACTAGGCAATGAGCAGTTCTTC.

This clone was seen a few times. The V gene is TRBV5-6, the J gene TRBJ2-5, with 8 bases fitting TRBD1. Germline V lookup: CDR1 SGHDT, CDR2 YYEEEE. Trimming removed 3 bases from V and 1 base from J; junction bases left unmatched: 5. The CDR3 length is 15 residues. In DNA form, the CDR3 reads TGTGCCAGCAGCTCCCGGACAGGGACCCAAGAGACCCAGTACTTC. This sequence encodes CASSSRTGTQETQYF.

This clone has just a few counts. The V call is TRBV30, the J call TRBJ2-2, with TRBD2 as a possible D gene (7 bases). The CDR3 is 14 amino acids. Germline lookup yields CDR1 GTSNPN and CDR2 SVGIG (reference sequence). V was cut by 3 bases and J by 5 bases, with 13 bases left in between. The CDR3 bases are TGTGCCTGGAGGAGGGGGGGGACAACCGGGGAGCTGTTTTTT. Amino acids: CAWRRGGTTGELFF.

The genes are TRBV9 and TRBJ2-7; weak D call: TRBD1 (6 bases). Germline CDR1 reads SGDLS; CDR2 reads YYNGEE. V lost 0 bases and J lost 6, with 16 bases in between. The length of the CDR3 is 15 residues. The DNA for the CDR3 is TGTGCCAGCAGCGTAGAACAGGGTTTTTCGTCCGAGCAGTACTTC. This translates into CASSVEQGFSSEQYF.

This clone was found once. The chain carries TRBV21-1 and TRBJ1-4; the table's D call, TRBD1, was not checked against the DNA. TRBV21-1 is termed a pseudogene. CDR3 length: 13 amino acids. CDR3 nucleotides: TGTGCCAGCAGCTCAAAACAGGCGAAAAAACTGTTTTTT. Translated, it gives CASSSKQAKKLFF.

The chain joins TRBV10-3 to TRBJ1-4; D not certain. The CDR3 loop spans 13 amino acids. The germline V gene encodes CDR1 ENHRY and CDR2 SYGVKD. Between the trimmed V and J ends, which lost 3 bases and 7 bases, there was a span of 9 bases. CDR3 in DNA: TGTGCCATCAGTGACCGGGATGGTGAAAAACTGTTTTTT. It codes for CAISDRDGEKLFF.

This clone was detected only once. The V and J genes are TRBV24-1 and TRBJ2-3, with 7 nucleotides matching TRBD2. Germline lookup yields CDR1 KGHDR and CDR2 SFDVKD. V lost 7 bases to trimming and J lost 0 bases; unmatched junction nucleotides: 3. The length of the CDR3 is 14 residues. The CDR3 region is CATSKAGSTDTQYF. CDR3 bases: TGTGCCACCAGCAAAGCGGGGAGCACAGATACGCAGTATTTT.

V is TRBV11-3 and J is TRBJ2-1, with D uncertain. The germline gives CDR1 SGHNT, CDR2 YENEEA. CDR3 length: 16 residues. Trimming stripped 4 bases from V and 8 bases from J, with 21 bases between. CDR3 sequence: CASSYLPPESLDEQFF. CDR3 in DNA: TGTGCCAGCAGCTATTTACCCCCAGAAAGTCTGGATGAGCAGTTCTTC.

The CDR3 nucleotides are TGTGCCAGCTCACGGATGACAGGGGGCCTGGGCGATCAGCCCCAGCATTTT. The encoded protein is CASSRMTGGLGDQPQHF. This chain joins TRBV18 and TRBJ1-5; TRBD1 matches 10 bases. Germline V lookup: CDR1 KGHSH, CDR2 LQKENI. J lost 5 bases, V lost 4 bases, and 11 bases had no gene match. The CDR3 runs to 17 residues.

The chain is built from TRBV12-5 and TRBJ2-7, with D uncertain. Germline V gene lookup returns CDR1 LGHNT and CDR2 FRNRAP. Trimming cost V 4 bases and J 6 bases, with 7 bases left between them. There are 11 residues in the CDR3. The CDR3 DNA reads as TGTGCTAGTGGTTCCAGAAGCGAGCAGTACTTC. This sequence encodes CASGSRSEQYF.

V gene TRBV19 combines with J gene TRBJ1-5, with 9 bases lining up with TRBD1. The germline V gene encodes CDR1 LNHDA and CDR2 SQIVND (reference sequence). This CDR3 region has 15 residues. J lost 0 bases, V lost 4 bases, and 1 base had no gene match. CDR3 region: CASSKQGASNQPQHF. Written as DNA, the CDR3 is TGTGCCAGTAGTAAACAGGGGGCTAGCAATCAGCCCCAGCATTTT.

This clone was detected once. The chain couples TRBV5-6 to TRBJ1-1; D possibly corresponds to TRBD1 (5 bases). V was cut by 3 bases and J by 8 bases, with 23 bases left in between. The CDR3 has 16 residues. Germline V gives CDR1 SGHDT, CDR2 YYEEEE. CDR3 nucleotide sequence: TGTGCCAGCAGCTATGAGCCCGGGACTGCCGGCAGAGAAGCTTTCTTT. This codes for CASSYEPGTAGREAFF.

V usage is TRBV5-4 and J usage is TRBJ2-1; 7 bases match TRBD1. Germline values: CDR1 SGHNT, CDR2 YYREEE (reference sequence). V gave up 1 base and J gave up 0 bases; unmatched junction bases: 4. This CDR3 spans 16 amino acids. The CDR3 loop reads CASSLNRGNSYNEQFF. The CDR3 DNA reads TGTGCCAGCAGCTTGAACAGGGGTAACTCCTACAATGAGCAGTTCTTC.

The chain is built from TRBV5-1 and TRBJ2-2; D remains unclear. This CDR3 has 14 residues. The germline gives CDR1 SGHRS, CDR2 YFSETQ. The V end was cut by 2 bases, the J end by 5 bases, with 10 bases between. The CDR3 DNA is TGCGCCAGCAGCTTAACAGACGGAACCGGGGAGCTGTTTTTT. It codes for CASSLTDGTGELFF.